This record concerns one T cell receptor beta chain sequence. Indicated treatment: some 20 received Ad26.COV2.S at low or high dose, single or two shots; a few received placebo; per-sample allocation not given. Sampling occurred on day 63 after the first vaccine or placebo injection. This entry comes from a study of Ad26.COV2.S vaccination and SARS-CoV-2 variants. Background on the study: Each vaccinee took Ad26.COV2.S intramuscularly, once or twice 56 days apart.

The CDR3 loop spans 17 amino acids. Germline CDR1 is KGHSH and CDR2 is LQKENI. Germline trimming cut 5 bases from V and 3 bases from J; bases unmatched to any gene: 14. The protocol was immunoSEQ multiplex PCR, while the TCRdb copy is restricted to in-frame clones and leaves out a portion. The table has over 400,000 clones, 90% seen once. This clonotype was obtained from a person aged 18 to 65 who received the Ad26.COV2.S COVID-19 vaccine or a placebo. This sample comprised peripheral blood, obtained in a trial of Ad26.COV2.S vaccine versus placebo. The chain couples TRBV18 to TRBJ1-1; 8 bases are a match to TRBD1. The CDR3 protein is CASSRSRHKDRDTEAFF. Here the CDR3 DNA reads TGTGCCAGCTCAAGATCTAGACATAAGGACAGGGACACTGAAGCTTTCTTT.